This T cell receptor (beta chain) was identified during a study of control samples from healthy donors and cancer patients. Between the trimmed V and J ends, which lost 3 bases and 5 bases, there was a span of 11 bases. Germline V CDR1 and CDR2: SGHRS, YFSETQ. This CDR3 has 13 residues. This table comes from immunoSEQ multiplex PCR, and its TCRdb copy is limited to in-frame clones, with some not included. The repertoire holds 120,000 or so clones, with 85% to 95% as singletons. This receptor was taken from a man older than 75 with head and neck cancer. J is TRBJ1-2 and V is TRBV5-1, with unresolved D. Sequencing was carried out using PBMCs. CDR3 in DNA: TGCGCCAGCAGCTCGACGGGCCCTTATGGCTACACCTTC. Its protein is CASSSTGPYGYTF.